The next 9 T cell receptor beta chains were all read from a single sample in a study of blood T cell repertoires in COVID-19. Clones were sequenced by immunoSEQ multiplex PCR, and TCRdb holds only the in-frame ones, with some missing. The sample contains 250,000 to 300,000 clones, roughly 87% of which appear only once. The specimen sequenced was peripheral blood. Receptors were obtained from a woman between 45 and 65 years old who had recovered from COVID-19.

The V and J genes are TRBV5-6 and TRBJ1-6; D remains unclear. Trimming removed 5 bases at V and 5 bases at J, with 17 bases between. The CDR3 is 16 amino acids. Germline assignment: CDR1 SGHDT and CDR2 YYEEEE. The CDR3 DNA follows: TGTGCCAGCAGTAGAGAGGGTCGTCTCAATAATTCACCCCTCCACTTT. This codes for CASSREGRLNNSPLHF.

This clone was observed once. This chain joins TRBV15 and TRBJ2-1; possibly TRBD1 for D (7 bases). Trimming stripped 1 base from V and 4 bases from J, with 14 bases between. Germline V gene lookup returns CDR1 LNHNV and CDR2 YYDKDF (reference sequence). The CDR3 totals 16 residues. CDR3: CATSRVEGALYNEQFF. The CDR3 nucleotides read TGTGCCACCAGCAGAGTGGAGGGGGCCTTATACAATGAGCAGTTCTTC.

This clone was counted a single time. The V gene is TRBV5-1, the J gene TRBJ2-7; 8 nucleotides agree with TRBD1. V dropped 4 bases and J dropped 2; count of bases not matched to a gene: 8. The CDR3 extends over 15 amino acids. The germline gives CDR1 SGHRS, CDR2 YFSETQ. The CDR3 region is CASSHYRDRPYEQYF. The CDR3 coding sequence is TGCGCCAGCAGCCACTACCGGGACAGGCCCTACGAGCAGTACTTC.

The chain uses TRBV28 and TRBJ1-4; possibly TRBD1 for D (6 bases). The germline gives CDR1 MDHEN, CDR2 SYDVKM. The length of the CDR3 is 14 residues. The V gene lost 6 bases and the J gene lost 7 bases, with 15 bases spanning the gap. CDR3 amino acids: CASRLVGAVEKLFF. The CDR3, as DNA: TGTGCCAGCAGGCTAGTGGGGGCGGTTGAAAAACTGTTTTTT.

This chain uses TRBV5-6 with TRBJ1-2, with 9 bases lining up with TRBD1. Looked up from germline, CDR1 is SGHDT and CDR2 is YYEEEE. The CDR3 consists of 16 residues. V dropped 0 bases and J dropped 0; count of bases not matched to a gene: 3. The CDR3 DNA reads as TGTGCCAGCAGCTTGGTTACAGGGGGCTCTAACTATGGCTACACCTTC. The encoded protein is CASSLVTGGSNYGYTF. The whole variable domain, filled in from reference TRBV5-6 and TRBJ1-2, reads DAGVTQSPTHLIKTRGQQVTLRCSPKSGHDTVSWYQQALGQGPQFIFQYYEEEERQRGNFPDRFSGHQFPNYSSELNVNALLLGDSALYLCASSLVTGGSNYGYTFGSGTRLTVV.

CDR3 bases: TGTGCCAGCAGTTCCCATGCGGGACAGCCATCCTACAATGAGCAGTTCTTC. Its protein is CASSSHAGQPSYNEQFF. The V and J genes are TRBV28 and TRBJ2-1; perhaps TRBD1 as D (7 bases). The CDR3 extends over 17 amino acids. Germline CDR1 is MDHEN and CDR2 is SYDVKM. V was shortened by 4 bases and J by 1 base, with 17 bases between the two germline ends.

The chain carries TRBV5-1 and TRBJ1-1; no clear D. This CDR3 has 16 amino acids. V was cut by 0 bases and J by 2 bases, with 14 bases left in between. Germline values: CDR1 SGHRS, CDR2 YFSETQ. The CDR3 is CASSLALGAGNTEAFF. The CDR3 region has the DNA TGCGCCAGCAGCTTGGCCTTAGGCGCGGGAAACACTGAAGCTTTCTTT. Full variable domain (outside the CDR3, taken from reference TRBV5-1 and TRBJ1-1): KAGVTQTPRYLIKTRGQQVTLSCSPISGHRSVSWYQQTPGQGLQFLFEYFSETQRNKGNFPGRFSGRQFSNSRSEMNVSTLELGDSALYLCASSLALGAGNTEAFFGQGTRLTVV.

The J gene is TRBJ1-1, the V gene TRBV5-4, with a tentative D call TRBD1 (5 bases). CDR3 length: 14 residues. Trimming stripped 2 bases from V and 3 bases from J, with 11 bases between. The germline V gene has CDR1 SGHNT and CDR2 YYREEE (reference sequence). CDR3 bases: TGTGCCAGCAGCTTTGGGGCCCGGGACACTGAAGCTTTCTTT. Its translation is CASSFGARDTEAFF.

The V and J genes are TRBV7-8 and TRBJ2-7; tentative D call: TRBD2 (5 bases). The CDR3 length is 13 residues. V dropped 5 bases and J dropped 2 bases, with 10 bases sitting between them. Germline CDR1 reads SGHVS; CDR2 reads FQNEAQ. CDR3 amino acids: CASSPPSPYEQYF. The CDR3 coding sequence is TGTGCCAGCAGCCCCCCTAGCCCCTACGAGCAGTACTTC. The full variable domain, with the rest looked up from reference TRBV7-8 and TRBJ2-7, is GAGVSQSPRYKVAKRGQDVALRCDPISGHVSLFWYQQALGQGPEFLTYFQNEAQLDKSGLPSDRFFAERPEGSVSTLKIQRTQQEDSAVYLCASSPPSPYEQYFGPGTRLTVT.